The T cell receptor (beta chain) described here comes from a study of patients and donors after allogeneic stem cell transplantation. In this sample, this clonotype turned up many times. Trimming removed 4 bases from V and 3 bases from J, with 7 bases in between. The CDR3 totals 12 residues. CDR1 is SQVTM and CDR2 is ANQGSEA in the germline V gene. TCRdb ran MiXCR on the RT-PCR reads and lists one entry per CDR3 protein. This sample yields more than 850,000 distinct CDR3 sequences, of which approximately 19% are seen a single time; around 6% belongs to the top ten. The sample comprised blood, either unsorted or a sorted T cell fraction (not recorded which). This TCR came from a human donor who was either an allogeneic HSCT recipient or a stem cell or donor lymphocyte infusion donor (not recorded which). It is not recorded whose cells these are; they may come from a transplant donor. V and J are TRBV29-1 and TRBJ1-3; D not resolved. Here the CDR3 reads CSVAHGGNTIYF. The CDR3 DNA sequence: TGCAGCGTTGCCCACGGTGGAAACACCATATATTTT.